Listed below are T cell receptor beta chains from one sample, sequenced in a study of cytomegalovirus exposure and HLA in healthy donors. Only in-frame clones appear in the TCRdb table, and some are missing; sequencing was by immunoSEQ multiplex PCR. The table lists some 130,000 clones, 60% to 80% of them singletons, with roughly 7% in the top ten. Specimen: PBMCs. Every receptor here comes from a male donor in good health and CMV-seronegative. The CDR3 runs from the conserved cysteine through the conserved F or W.

TRBV2	TRBJ2-3	CARGLAGGESTDTQYF
TRBV18	TRBJ2-5	CASSQDREETQYF
TRBV2	TRBJ2-7	CASSTQGRVEQYF
TRBV6-5	TRBJ2-7	CASEHTGEQYF
TRBV27	TRBJ2-7	CASSSAGERYEQYF
TRBV5-1	-	CASSGRGVSYEQYF
TRBV7-2	TRBJ1-1	CASSFFPSLNTEAFF
TRBV27	TRBJ2-2	CASSVDREGAGELFF
TRBV7-3	TRBJ2-1	CASSLDSSLPYNEQFF
TRBV11-2	TRBJ2-1	CASSLETVNEQFF
TRBV21-1	TRBJ2-1	CASTVSGSDPFYNEQFF
TRBV7-9	TRBJ2-1	CSSRHRGRSSYNEQFF